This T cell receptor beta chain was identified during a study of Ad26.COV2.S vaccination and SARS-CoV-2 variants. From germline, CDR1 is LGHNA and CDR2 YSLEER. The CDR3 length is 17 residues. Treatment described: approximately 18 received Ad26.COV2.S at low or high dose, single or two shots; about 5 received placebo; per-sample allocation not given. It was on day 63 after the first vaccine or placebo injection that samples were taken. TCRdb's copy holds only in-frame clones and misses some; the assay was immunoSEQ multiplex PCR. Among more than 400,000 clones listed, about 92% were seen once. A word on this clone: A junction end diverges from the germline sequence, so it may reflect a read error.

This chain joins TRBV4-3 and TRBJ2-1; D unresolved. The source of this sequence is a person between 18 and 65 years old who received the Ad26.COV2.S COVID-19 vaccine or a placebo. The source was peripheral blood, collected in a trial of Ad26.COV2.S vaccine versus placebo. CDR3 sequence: CTSSQETPGPQSNEQFF. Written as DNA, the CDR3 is TGCACCAGCAGCCAAGAGACTCCGGGCCCCCAGAGCAATGAGCAGTTCTTC.